These 30 T cell receptor beta chains were sequenced from one sample in a study of CD8 T cells in ankylosing spondylitis. Via MiXCR, TCRdb re-called the 5' RACE reads, giving one row per CDR3 protein. The sample has about 150,000 distinct CDR3 sequences, around 32% seen once. Sequencing used synovial fluid, either unsorted or a sorted T cell fraction (not recorded which). The receptors come from a male donor with ankylosing spondylitis.

The chain has TRBV20-1 and TRBJ1-4; TRBD1 matches 7 bases. The J segment lost 5 bases and the V segment lost 2 bases, leaving 11 bases of the junction unmatched. The CDR3 sequence is 16 residues long. Germline CDR1 and CDR2: DFQATT and SNEGSKA (reference sequence). The CDR3 DNA reads as TGCAGTGCTAGAATAGCGTTACAGGGGCGGAATGAAAAACTGTTTTTT. The encoded protein is CSARIALQGRNEKLFF.

The chain is built from TRBV9 and TRBJ2-1, with D possibly matching TRBD2 (6 bases). The CDR3 is 16 amino acids. CDR1 is SGDLS, CDR2 YYNGEE, per germline. Trimming shortened V by 2 bases and J by 4 bases, and 16 bases separated the two germline ends. Here the CDR3 reads CASSVLMAGPYNEQFF. Written as DNA, the CDR3 is TGTGCCAGCAGCGTCCTGATGGCGGGGCCATACAATGAGCAGTTCTTC.

This clonotype was seen more than once but under ten times. The chain has TRBV10-3 and TRBJ1-2; D gene uncertain. CDR1 is ENHRY and CDR2 is SYGVKD in the germline V gene. The germline V and J ends were trimmed by 3 bases and 2 bases, with 10 bases remaining between them. The CDR3 length is 14 residues. Written as DNA, the CDR3 is TGTGCCATCAGTGATTTCGAGACGAACTATGGCTACACCTTC. Protein sequence: CAISDFETNYGYTF.

V and J are TRBV3-1 and TRBJ2-7, with D maybe TRBD2 (6 bases). Germline CDR1 is LGHDT and CDR2 is YNNKEL (reference sequence). This CDR3 contains 14 residues. The V end lost 4 bases, the J end lost 6 bases, and 16 bases lay between the germline ends. CDR3 loop: CASSRIGQGGEQYF. CDR3 nucleotide sequence: TGTGCCAGCAGCCGTATAGGGCAGGGAGGCGAGCAGTACTTC.

In this sample, this clonotype turned up many times. This CDR3 is CVIPTDGSNQPQHF. The CDR3, as DNA: TGTGTCATACCGACGGACGGTAGCAATCAGCCCCAGCATTTT. The chain has TRBV21-1 and TRBJ1-5. TRBV21-1 is a known pseudogene. The CDR3 is 14 residues long.

This sequence joins TRBV12-5 and TRBJ2-1; the D gene is possibly TRBD1 (5 bases). Trimming removed 6 bases at V and 9 bases at J, with 9 bases between. The CDR3 length is 11 residues. From germline, CDR1 is LGHNT and CDR2 FRNRAP. CDR3 nucleotide sequence: TGTGCTAGTGGGACAGTGATTGAGCAGTTCTTC. Encoded protein: CASGTVIEQFF.

A few counts support this clonotype. The chain employs TRBV7-3 and TRBJ2-2; 10 positions match TRBD2. CDR1 is SGHTA, CDR2 FQGTGA, per germline. V dropped 5 bases and J dropped 3; count of bases not matched to a gene: 24. The CDR3 sequence is 22 residues long. CDR3 nucleotides: TGTGCCAGCAGCCGGAAGATGGATGGAGGGGACGGGACTAGCGTACACACCGGGGAGCTGTTTTTT. It specifies CASSRKMDGGDGTSVHTGELFF.

The J gene is TRBJ2-2, the V gene TRBV24-1; 11 bases match TRBD1. The CDR3 is 16 amino acids. CDR1 KGHDR and CDR2 SFDVKD come from the germline V gene. V trimming: 7 bases; J trimming: 6 bases; junction bases outside the gene matches: 9. Here the CDR3 reads CATSRTGGSRAGELFF. The CDR3 DNA sequence: TGTGCCACCAGCAGGACAGGGGGCAGTAGGGCCGGGGAGCTGTTTTTT.

This clonotype was picked up a small number of times. This sequence joins TRBV5-1 and TRBJ1-2, with TRBD1 matching 7 bases. Germline values: CDR1 SGHRS, CDR2 YFSETQ. The CDR3 spans 12 residues. With V trimmed by 4 bases and J by 3 bases, 0 bases remained unmatched. DNA for the CDR3: TGCGCCAGCAGCGGGACAGACTATGGCTACACCTTC. It specifies CASSGTDYGYTF.

The V call is TRBV11-1, the J call TRBJ1-2; D is perhaps TRBD1 (6 bases). Trimming shortened V by 3 bases and J by 1 base, and 21 bases separated the two germline ends. This CDR3 comprises 18 residues. Germline lookup yields CDR1 SGHAT and CDR2 FQDESV (reference sequence). The CDR3 region is CASSFFHSQGGRNYGYTF. CDR3 DNA sequence: TGTGCCAGCAGCTTTTTTCACTCCCAAGGGGGACGTAACTATGGCTACACCTTC.

There are many counts of this clonotype. This chain links TRBV20-1 with TRBJ1-2, with a tentative D call TRBD1 (6 bases). V gave up 3 bases and J gave up 8 bases, with 16 bases separating them. This CDR3 spans 13 amino acids. Germline assignment: CDR1 DFQATT and CDR2 SNEGSKA (reference sequence). The CDR3 bases are TGCAGTGCTAGGGTGGGGCCAGGGGAAGGCTACACCTTC. Translated: CSARVGPGEGYTF.

This clonotype was counted between two and nine times. The chain carries TRBV20-1 and TRBJ2-1, with unresolved D. The germline CDR1 and CDR2 sequences are DFQATT and SNEGSKA (reference sequence). The CDR3 has 11 residues. V shed 3 bases and J shed 7 bases, with 7 bases lying between them. Here the CDR3 DNA reads TGCAGTGCTAGTGATTCGAATGAGCAGTTCTTC. It is translated as CSASDSNEQFF.

The V gene is TRBV7-9, the J gene TRBJ2-1; D unresolved. CDR3 length equals 12 residues. CDR1 SEHNR and CDR2 FQNEAQ come from the germline V gene (reference sequence). V lost 8 bases, J lost 7 bases, and 12 bases lay in between. This CDR3 is CASLRTVNEQFF. The CDR3 nucleotides read TGTGCCAGCCTGCGGACGGTTAATGAGCAGTTCTTC.

This clonotype was counted only a few times. The gene calls are TRBV28 and TRBJ2-3; TRBD1 is a possible D gene (5 bases). The CDR3 is made up of 14 amino acids. CDR1 and CDR2 from the germline V gene are MDHEN and SYDVKM. V gave up 3 bases and J gave up 5 bases, with 12 bases separating them. CDR3 loop: CASSFTSRVDTQYF. Here the CDR3 DNA reads TGTGCCAGCAGTTTTACCTCCAGGGTAGATACGCAGTATTTT.

V is TRBV25-1 and J is TRBJ1-1, with D possibly matching TRBD1 (5 bases). V lost 0 bases to trimming and J lost 3 bases, with 11 bases between them. Germline loops: CDR1 MGHDK, CDR2 SYGVNS. The CDR3 length is 15 residues. The CDR3 region is CASSEYIGGDTEAFF. For the CDR3, the DNA is TGTGCCAGCAGTGAATATATTGGGGGAGACACTGAAGCTTTCTTT.

The chain has TRBV5-1 and TRBJ2-1; D call uncertain. The CDR3 has 14 residues. Germline CDR1 is SGHRS and CDR2 is YFSETQ. Trimming shortened V by 1 base and J by 5 bases, and 10 bases separated the two germline ends. The CDR3 here is CASSLLGPNNEQFF. The CDR3 DNA reads as TGCGCCAGCAGCTTGCTCGGACCAAACAATGAGCAGTTCTTC.

The chain recombines TRBV11-3 with TRBJ1-1; 12 bases are shared with TRBD1. Germline CDR1 SGHNT, CDR2 YENEEA. This CDR3 spans 16 amino acids. V shed 7 bases and J 5 bases; nucleotides not matched to a gene: 11. The CDR3 bases are TGTGCCAGCACCCCGGGACAGGGGGCGCGTGGTACTGAAGCTTTCTTT. It is translated as CASTPGQGARGTEAFF.

V and J are TRBV14 and TRBJ2-6; D is uncertain. CDR3 length: 16 amino acids. Germline CDR1 SGHDN, CDR2 FVKESK. Trimming removed 3 bases from V and 1 base from J, with 10 bases in between. The CDR3 loop reads CASSHNSPSGANVLTF. CDR3 DNA: TGTGCCAGCAGCCATAACAGCCCGTCTGGGGCCAACGTCCTGACTTTC.

The chain combines TRBV7-9 with TRBJ1-4, with unresolved D. Trimming took off 0 bases at V and 0 bases at J, with 8 bases between the two ends. The germline gives CDR1 SEHNR, CDR2 FQNEAQ (reference sequence). The CDR3 extends over 16 amino acids. The CDR3 region is CASSLAAATTNEKLFF. The CDR3 nucleotides are TGTGCCAGCAGCTTAGCGGCGGCAACAACTAATGAAAAACTGTTTTTT.

V is TRBV20-1 and J is TRBJ2-7, with 9 bases that match TRBD2. V lost 4 bases and J lost 1; bases outside the gene matches: 17. This CDR3 region has 18 residues. Per the germline V gene, CDR1 is DFQATT and CDR2 is SNEGSKA (reference sequence). CDR3 region: CSATVGRGLAGISYEQYF. CDR3 sequence (DNA): TGCAGTGCTACCGTCGGGCGGGGGCTAGCGGGGATTTCCTACGAGCAGTACTTC.

A word on this clonotype: Given a much more abundant clone one base away, this may be a read error. This chain's CDR3 is CASSPGHITEAFF. CDR3 bases: TGTGCCAGCAGCCCGGGACACATCACTGAAGCTTTCTTT. The J gene is TRBJ1-1, the V gene TRBV5-4, with D possibly being TRBD1 (6 bases). V was pared by 4 bases and J by 4 bases, with 11 bases between. The CDR3 has 13 residues. The germline V gene encodes CDR1 SGHNT and CDR2 YYREEE (reference sequence).

There are a few counts of this clonotype. The chain uses TRBV6-2 or TRBV6-3 and TRBJ1-4; no firm D call. Germline assignment: CDR1 MNHEY and CDR2 SVGEGT. V was shortened by 5 bases and J by 8 bases, with 12 bases between the two germline ends. The CDR3 sequence is 13 residues long. DNA of the CDR3: TGTGCCAGCAGTAGTGGGATAGGAGAAAAACTGTTTTTT. Translating it yields CASSSGIGEKLFF.

The sample holds a few counts of this clonotype. This chain joins TRBV28 and TRBJ2-3, with D maybe TRBD2 (5 bases). Germline assignment: CDR1 MDHEN and CDR2 SYDVKM. With 3 bases removed from V and 0 bases from J, the gap between germline ends came to 13 bases. The CDR3 is made up of 16 amino acids. CDR3 amino acids: CASSFGRGPSTDTQYF. CDR3 nucleotides: TGTGCCAGCAGTTTTGGGCGCGGGCCTAGCACAGATACGCAGTATTTT.

This clonotype appeared a few times. The J gene is TRBJ1-4, the V gene TRBV28; D gene ambiguous. Germline loops: CDR1 MDHEN, CDR2 SYDVKM. This CDR3 comprises 17 residues. V lost 3 bases and J lost 0, with 14 bases in between. CDR3 nucleotide sequence: TGTGCCAGCAGTTTGAAGGCCCTCGGGGCAACTAATGAAAAACTGTTTTTT. Its protein product is CASSLKALGATNEKLFF. Using reference TRBV28 and TRBJ1-4 for the parts outside the CDR3, the full variable domain is DVKVTQSSRYLVKRTGEKVFLECVQDMDHENMFWYRQDPGLGLRLIYFSYDVKMKEKGDIPEGYSVSREKKERFSLILESASTNQTSMYLCASSLKALGATNEKLFFGSGTQLSVL.

This clonotype was counted many times. The V and J genes are TRBV4-1 and TRBJ2-2; 10 bases line up with TRBD1. The V and J ends lost 4 bases and 7 bases, in that order; junction bases with no gene match: 6. The CDR3 is made up of 15 amino acids. Looked up from germline, CDR1 is MGHRA and CDR2 is YSYEKL. In DNA form, the CDR3 reads TGCGCCAGCAGCCTACCGGGACAGGGGAACGGGGAGCTGTTTTTT. It codes for CASSLPGQGNGELFF.

This clonotype was seen more than once but under ten times. V and J are TRBV28 and TRBJ1-4; D unclear. The CDR3 runs 14 residues. The V gene's germline CDR1 is MDHEN and CDR2 SYDVKM. The V and J ends lost 0 bases and 3 bases respectively, with 5 bases between them. CDR3 region: CASSLWPANEKLFF. The DNA of the CDR3 is TGTGCCAGCAGTTTATGGCCAGCTAATGAAAAACTGTTTTTT. Together with reference TRBV28 and TRBJ1-4, the CDR3 gives the full variable domain: DVKVTQSSRYLVKRTGEKVFLECVQDMDHENMFWYRQDPGLGLRLIYFSYDVKMKEKGDIPEGYSVSREKKERFSLILESASTNQTSMYLCASSLWPANEKLFFGSGTQLSVL.

This clonotype was recorded at least ten times. The chain uses TRBV12-3 or TRBV12-4 and TRBJ2-5; tentative D call: TRBD2 (7 bases). V was shortened by 8 bases and J by 2 bases, with 21 bases between the two germline ends. The CDR3 has 16 residues. Here the CDR3 reads CASAGALPRWQETQYF. The CDR3 DNA reads as TGTGCCAGCGCGGGGGCCCTCCCAAGGTGGCAAGAGACCCAGTACTTC.

There are a few counts of this clonotype. The rearrangement joins TRBV7-6 to TRBJ2-5; 9 nucleotides agree with TRBD2. Losses at the gene ends were 5 bases for V and 5 bases for J; bases not matched to a gene: 6. From germline, CDR1 is SGHVS and CDR2 FNYEAQ. The CDR3 length is 14 residues. The CDR3 is CASSDIAGDETQYF. Here the CDR3 DNA reads TGTGCCAGCAGCGATATAGCGGGAGATGAGACCCAGTACTTC.

The chain carries TRBV13 and TRBJ2-2; D may be TRBD1 (6 bases). The CDR3 totals 18 residues. In germline, CDR1 is PRHDT, CDR2 FYEKMQ (reference sequence). The V gene lost 1 base and the J gene lost 7 bases, with 22 bases spanning the gap. CDR3 residues: CASSLVGRGDPNVGELFF. The CDR3 coding sequence is TGTGCCAGCAGCTTAGTCGGCAGGGGAGACCCAAACGTCGGGGAGCTGTTTTTT.

This clonotype was detected many times. V gene TRBV4-3 combines with J gene TRBJ2-1; TRBD2 matches 7 bases. This CDR3 spans 17 amino acids. J gave up 4 bases and V 3 bases, and 12 bases lay outside the gene matches. CDR1 and CDR2 from the germline V gene are LGHNA and YSLEER. The CDR3 DNA follows: TGCGCCAGCAGCCAGAAGGTGCTAGCGGTCGAATACAATGAGCAGTTCTTC. This gives the protein CASSQKVLAVEYNEQFF.